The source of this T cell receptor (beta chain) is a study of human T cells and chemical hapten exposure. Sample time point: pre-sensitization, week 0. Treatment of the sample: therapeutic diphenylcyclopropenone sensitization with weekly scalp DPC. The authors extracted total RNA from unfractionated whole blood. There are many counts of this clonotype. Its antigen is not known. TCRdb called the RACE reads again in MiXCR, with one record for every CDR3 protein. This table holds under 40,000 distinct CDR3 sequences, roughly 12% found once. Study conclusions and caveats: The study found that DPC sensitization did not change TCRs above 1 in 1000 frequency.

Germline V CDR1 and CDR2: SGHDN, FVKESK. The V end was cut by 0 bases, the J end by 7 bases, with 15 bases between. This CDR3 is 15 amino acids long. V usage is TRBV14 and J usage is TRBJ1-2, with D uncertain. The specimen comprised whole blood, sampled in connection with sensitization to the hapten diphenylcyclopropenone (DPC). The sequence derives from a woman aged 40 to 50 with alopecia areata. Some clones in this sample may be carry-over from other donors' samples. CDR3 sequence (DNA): TGTGCCAGCAGCCAAGATAGGTCCGGTTATGGTGGCTACACCTTC. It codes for CASSQDRSGYGGYTF.